This entry describes one TCR beta chain. The sample comes from a study of blood T cell repertoires in COVID-19. As for the study in general: T cells, B-cell-depleted T cells, or PBMCs supplied cDNA or gDNA.

In the original workflow: Amplification of reference gene primers provided the estimated nucleated cell counts. Profiling relied on immunoSEQ multiplex PCR, and the TCRdb table lists in-frame clones only, not all of them. V, J and clone size are those of that table, while D and trimming were read from the DNA. The sample records roughly 45,000 clones, over 85% being singletons. Germline CDR1 and CDR2: MDHEN and SYDVKM. V gave up 5 bases and J gave up 1 base, with 11 bases separating them. The CDR3 contains 14 residues. Specimen: peripheral blood. The V and J genes are TRBV28 and TRBJ1-1; tentatively, D is TRBD1 (5 bases). This sequence was found in a man between 65 and 85 years old with active COVID-19. The CDR3 nucleotides read TGTGCCAGCAGTCTAATTACAGGGAACACTGAAGCTTTCTTT. Translated, it gives CASSLITGNTEAFF.